One T cell receptor (beta chain) is described in this entry. The sample originates from a study of control samples from healthy donors and cancer patients. Produced via immunoSEQ multiplex PCR; TCRdb's table is partial and in-frame only. The sample records about 100,000 clones, about 90% being singletons. The CDR3 loop spans 16 amino acids. Germline values: CDR1 MNHEY, CDR2 SVGEGT. With 5 bases removed from V and 1 base from J, the gap between germline ends came to 17 bases. The sequencing sample was made of blood. The chain recombines TRBV6-2 or TRBV6-3 with TRBJ2-5; TRBD1 might be the D (5 bases). This TCR was sampled from a woman aged 50 to 60 in good health. The CDR3 nucleotides are TGTGCCAGCAGTCGCGTGGGGCGGAGCACCCAAGAGACCCAGTACTTC. Residues: CASSRVGRSTQETQYF.